The 30 T cell receptor beta chains below come from one sample, sequenced in a study of regulatory T cells in long-lasting Graves disease. The sample's time point: persistent/refractory GD, antithyroid drugs over 5 years with positive TRAb. PBMCs provided the RNA from which the TCR library was made. In building TCR beta libraries, iRepertoire HTBI primers were used together with Arm-PCR of CDR3 regions. TCRdb passed the multiplex PCR reads through MiXCR, listing each CDR3 protein once. The sample lists approximately 470,000 distinct CDR3 sequences; about 20% were seen once. The source material was peripheral blood mononuclear cells (PBMCs), sampled when the disease was refractory, from a patient treated with antithyroid drugs. These receptor sequences come from a female donor with Graves disease.

This clonotype has ten or more counts. V and J are TRBV10-3 and TRBJ2-5; D perhaps matches TRBD1 (6 bases). Between the trimmed V and J ends, which lost 10 bases and 5 bases, there was a span of 17 bases. The germline CDR1 and CDR2 sequences are ENHRY and SYGVKD. CDR3 length: 13 amino acids. The CDR3 region is CASKNRAEETQYF. The CDR3 DNA is TGTGCCAGTAAAAACAGGGCGGAGGAGACCCAGTACTTC.

The table lists this clonotype with many counts. This chain connects TRBV27 to TRBJ1-6; no reliable D call. Germline V gene lookup returns CDR1 MNHEY and CDR2 SMNVEV (reference sequence). CDR3 length equals 14 residues. Trimming stripped 3 bases from V and 10 bases from J, with 13 bases between. The CDR3 DNA reads as TGTGCCAGCAGTTTGCGAAGGGTAGGGTCACCCCTCCACTTT. Translating gives CASSLRRVGSPLHF.

This clonotype was observed at least ten times. The rearrangement uses TRBV11-2 and TRBJ1-1; D is uncertain. Germline CDR1 reads SGHAT; CDR2 reads FQNNGV. Trimming removed 5 bases at V and 0 bases at J, with 10 bases between. CDR3 length: 14 amino acids. CDR3 loop: CASSGSIMNTEAFF. CDR3 sequence (DNA): TGTGCCAGCAGCGGCAGCATTATGAACACTGAAGCTTTCTTT.

This clonotype was observed many times. The gene calls are TRBV20-1 and TRBJ1-2, with D maybe TRBD1 (5 bases). V was trimmed by 3 bases and J by 8 bases, leaving 13 bases between them. The CDR3 sequence is 12 residues long. Germline assignment: CDR1 DFQATT and CDR2 SNEGSKA (reference sequence). The CDR3 here is CSASWQGEGYTF. In DNA form, the CDR3 reads TGCAGTGCTAGTTGGCAGGGAGAGGGCTACACCTTC.

This clonotype was recorded a few times. This chain connects TRBV7-2 to TRBJ1-2, with 10 bases matching TRBD1. The V and J ends lost 1 base and 6 bases, in that order; junction bases with no gene match: 2. Germline CDR1 reads SGHTA; CDR2 reads FQGNSA. CDR3 length: 14 amino acids. The CDR3, as DNA: TGTGCCAGCAGCTTAGGGGACAGGGGTCATGGCTACACCTTC. This codes for CASSLGDRGHGYTF.

Points on this clonotype: At one of its ends the junction is not consistent with the germline gene, which may arise from a read error. The chain has TRBV6-1 and TRBJ1-2; 10 nucleotides align to TRBD1. The CDR3 runs 17 residues. Per germline, CDR1 MNHNS and CDR2 SASEGT. The chain's CDR3 is CASRPAGTGALLGGYTF. The CDR3 DNA reads as TGCGCCAGCAGGCCAGCCGGGACAGGGGCGCTTCTCGGTGGCTACACCTTC.

This clonotype was observed a few times. The V and J genes are TRBV4-3 and TRBJ1-4; no clear D. Per germline, CDR1 LGHNA and CDR2 YSLEER. This CDR3 is built from 15 residues. Trimming pared 0 bases from V and 8 bases from J, leaving 13 bases between. CDR3 coding DNA: TGCGCCAGCAGCCAAGATGAGAGCTTTCGGGAAAAACTGTTTTTT. Translation gives CASSQDESFREKLFF.

This clonotype was detected many times. This sequence joins TRBV12-5 and TRBJ2-2, with D unclear. CDR1 and CDR2 (germline): LGHNT, FRNRAP. The CDR3 is 13 residues long. Trimming stripped 4 bases from V and 2 bases from J, with 5 bases between. The CDR3 sequence is CASGSLNTGELFF. Written as DNA, the CDR3 is TGTGCTAGTGGTTCTCTAAACACCGGGGAGCTGTTTTTT.

The chain couples TRBV7-9 to TRBJ2-2; no firm D call. This CDR3 is built from 15 residues. Germline V gene lookup returns CDR1 SEHNR and CDR2 FQNEAQ (reference sequence). The V end was cut by 5 bases, the J end by 5 bases, with 15 bases between. CDR3 sequence (DNA): TGTGCCAGCAGCCAAACTGTCCTAGGGACCGGGGAGCTGTTTTTT. This codes for CASSQTVLGTGELFF.

In this sample, this clonotype turned up many times. The gene calls are TRBV2 and TRBJ2-2, with 9 bases identical to TRBD2. J gave up 3 bases and V 4 bases, and 6 bases lay outside the gene matches. CDR1 is SNHLY and CDR2 is FYNNEI in the germline V gene. CDR3 length equals 16 residues. The CDR3 sequence is CASSVSPSGDTGELFF. The CDR3 coding sequence is TGTGCCAGCAGTGTATCACCTAGCGGGGACACCGGGGAGCTGTTTTTT.

This clonotype occurred many times. The chain uses TRBV12-3 or TRBV12-4 and TRBJ1-1; D is unclear. This CDR3 is built from 15 residues. Trimming took 4 bases from V and 2 from J, leaving 14 bases between them. The CDR3 DNA is TGTGCCAGCAGTTCCCGGAATTTGGGTAACACTGAAGCTTTCTTT. Amino acids: CASSSRNLGNTEAFF.

The V and J genes are TRBV28 and TRBJ1-1; D is ambiguous. With 3 bases removed from V and 5 bases from J, the gap between germline ends came to 13 bases. Germline CDR1 is MDHEN and CDR2 is SYDVKM. The CDR3 extends over 14 amino acids. The CDR3 nucleotides are TGTGCCAGCAGTTTTCGTTACAGCGATACTGAAGCTTTCTTT. It yields the protein CASSFRYSDTEAFF.

The chain is built from TRBV5-1 and TRBJ2-7; 7 nucleotides agree with TRBD2. Per germline, CDR1 SGHRS and CDR2 YFSETQ. CDR3 size: 15 residues. J gave up 2 bases and V 4 bases, and 9 bases lay outside the gene matches. The CDR3 DNA follows: TGCGCCAGCAGCCTATTTACTAGCGAGGCCTACGAGCAGTACTTC. It encodes CASSLFTSEAYEQYF.

This clonotype was counted a few times. The rearrangement joins TRBV9 to TRBJ1-1; TRBD1 aligns across 8 bases. The CDR3 contains 14 residues. Per the germline V gene, CDR1 is SGDLS and CDR2 is YYNGEE. V gave up 3 bases and J gave up 3 bases; unmatched junction bases: 4. This chain's CDR3 is CASSAGGADTEAFF. Written as DNA, the CDR3 is TGTGCCAGCAGCGCAGGGGGCGCCGACACTGAAGCTTTCTTT.

V gene TRBV6-2 or TRBV6-3 combines with J gene TRBJ1-5; 9 bases align to TRBD1. Per germline, CDR1 MNHEY and CDR2 SVGEGT. The trim removed 6 bases at V and 6 bases at J, leaving 6 bases unmatched. The CDR3 loop spans 14 amino acids. The CDR3 sequence: CASRLTGGSQPQHF. The CDR3 DNA follows: TGTGCCAGCAGGCTAACAGGGGGCTCTCAGCCCCAGCATTTT.

CDR3 DNA: TGTGCCAGTAGTATCCGGACAGGTTTTTTCAACGAGCAGTACTTC. Encoded protein: CASSIRTGFFNEQYF. The chain links TRBV19 to TRBJ2-7; the match to TRBD1 covers 7 bases. The CDR3 sequence is 15 residues long. The trim removed 3 bases at V and 5 bases at J, leaving 10 bases unmatched. In germline, CDR1 is LNHDA, CDR2 SQIVND (reference sequence).

A word on this clonotype: This may come from a read error, since a much larger clone is one base off. The V gene is TRBV20-1, the J gene TRBJ2-5, with unresolved D. The last part of the DNA fits TRBJ2-1 better; the J call may be wrong. CDR1 is DFQATT, CDR2 SNEGSKA, per germline (reference sequence). The CDR3 length is 14 residues. The chain's CDR3 is CSASSGRKPSEQFF. The CDR3 DNA reads as TGCAGTGCTAGTAGTGGACGCAAACCCAGTGAGCAGTTCTTC.

The chain combines TRBV4-1 with TRBJ1-3, with a tentative D call TRBD1 (5 bases). The CDR3 length is 14 residues. The V gene's germline CDR1 is MGHRA and CDR2 YSYEKL. V was clipped by 1 base and J by 4 bases, with 8 bases between them. CDR3 in amino acids: CASSQVGRGNTIYF. CDR3 in DNA: TGCGCCAGCAGCCAAGTGGGACGAGGAAACACCATATATTTT.

The chain joins TRBV5-1 to TRBJ2-1, with D possibly being TRBD2 (6 bases). Germline V lookup: CDR1 SGHRS, CDR2 YFSETQ. This CDR3 spans 14 amino acids. V was trimmed by 5 bases and J by 6 bases, leaving 15 bases between them. The CDR3 region is CASRAGSGINEQFF. The CDR3 bases are TGCGCCAGCAGGGCGGGATCGGGTATCAATGAGCAGTTCTTC.

This clonotype was seen many times. The chain recombines TRBV28 with TRBJ1-6, with TRBD1 matching over 7 bases. The CDR3 has 15 amino acids. The ends lost 4 bases at V and 0 bases at J; junction bases unmatched: 0. Germline loops: CDR1 MDHEN, CDR2 SYDVKM. CDR3 nucleotide sequence: TGTGCCAGCAGTTGGGACAGCTCCTATAATTCACCCCTCCACTTT. Its protein product is CASSWDSSYNSPLHF.

This clonotype turned up a few times. The chain combines TRBV30 with TRBJ2-7, with 7 bases that match TRBD1. CDR1 is GTSNPN, CDR2 SVGIG, per germline (reference sequence). This CDR3 region has 11 residues. With V trimmed by 8 bases and J by 3 bases, 4 bases remained unmatched. CDR3 region: CAVGTDYEQYF. The CDR3 region has the DNA TGTGCCGTTGGGACAGACTACGAGCAGTACTTC.

This clonotype was recorded many times. The chain is built from TRBV6-1 and TRBJ1-6; D is undetermined. This CDR3 contains 12 residues. The V end was cut by 6 bases, the J end by 9 bases, with 9 bases between. CDR1 and CDR2 (germline): MNHNS, SASEGT. CDR3 protein: CASSPAGSPLHF. For the CDR3, the DNA is TGTGCCAGCAGCCCCGCTGGTTCACCCCTCCACTTT.

Points on this clonotype: A read error is likely, as this CDR3 ends without the conserved phenylalanine or tryptophan. The V gene is TRBV28, the J gene TRBJ2-5; D call uncertain. The CDR3 contains 13 residues. Germline CDR1 and CDR2: MDHEN and SYDVKM. V was cut by 6 bases and J by 2 bases, with 10 bases left in between. CDR3 loop: CASSRGLQETQYL. The DNA for the CDR3 is TGTGCCAGCAGCCGTGGCCTGCAAGAGACCCAGTACCTC.

CDR3 in DNA: TGTGCCAGCAGCTTAGGATCGGGGGACGCCGGAAACACCATATATTTT. It encodes CASSLGSGDAGNTIYF. The rearrangement joins TRBV7-2 to TRBJ1-3; D is possibly TRBD1 (5 bases). The germline CDR1 and CDR2 sequences are SGHTA and FQGNSA. Trimming removed 1 base from V and 4 bases from J, with 14 bases in between. CDR3 length: 16 residues.

In its sample, this clonotype was seen many times. This chain connects TRBV28 to TRBJ2-2; D ambiguous. V was cut by 6 bases and J by 4 bases, with 6 bases left in between. The CDR3 has 12 amino acids. Germline CDR1 MDHEN, CDR2 SYDVKM. CDR3 bases: TGTGCCAGCAGCTTAAGCACCGGGGAGCTGTTTTTT. Its protein product is CASSLSTGELFF.

This clonotype has just a few counts. The chain has TRBV19 and TRBJ2-2, with 7 bases identical to TRBD1. The V segment lost 9 bases and the J segment 1 base; nucleotides outside the gene matches: 2. Looked up from germline, CDR1 is LNHDA and CDR2 is SQIVND (reference sequence). This CDR3 is built from 13 residues. CDR3 protein: CARGDRNTGELFF. The CDR3 bases are TGTGCCAGAGGGGACAGGAACACCGGGGAGCTGTTTTTT.

Ten or more counts support this clonotype. The gene calls are TRBV28 and TRBJ2-7; TRBD2 might be the D (5 bases). Germline CDR1 reads MDHEN; CDR2 reads SYDVKM. The CDR3 has 13 amino acids. V was clipped by 7 bases and J by 1 base, with 11 bases between them. CDR3 nucleotides: TGTGCCAGCATCGGAGGTCCGTCCTACGAGCAGTACTTC. It codes for CASIGGPSYEQYF. The full variable domain, in which reference TRBV28 and TRBJ2-7 provide the parts outside the CDR3, is DVKVTQSSRYLVKRTGEKVFLECVQDMDHENMFWYRQDPGLGLRLIYFSYDVKMKEKGDIPEGYSVSREKKERFSLILESASTNQTSMYLCASIGGPSYEQYFGPGTRLTVT.

As to this clonotype: Being one base from a much bigger clone, this may be a read error. This CDR3 fails to terminate in the conserved phenylalanine or tryptophan, so it likely reflects a read error. The chain combines TRBV7-8 with TRBJ1-1; D not certain. The CDR3 is made up of 16 amino acids. V was shortened by 2 bases and J by 1 base, with 14 bases between the two germline ends. CDR1 and CDR2 (germline): SGHVS, FQNEAQ. The CDR3 sequence: CASSLPTNLANTEAFS. DNA of the CDR3: TGTGCCAGCAGCTTACCGACAAACCTGGCGAACACTGAAGCTTTCTCT.

This clonotype was recorded many times. The chain employs TRBV27 and TRBJ2-7, with 8 bases identical to TRBD2. Per the germline V gene, CDR1 is MNHEY and CDR2 is SMNVEV (reference sequence). The J segment lost 3 bases and the V segment lost 8 bases, leaving 12 bases of the junction unmatched. The CDR3 is 15 residues long. CDR3 nucleotides: TGTGCCAGCGCCGCGCTCGGGACTAGAAACTACGAGCAGTACTTC. Its protein product is CASAALGTRNYEQYF.

This clonotype was observed at least ten times. V and J are TRBV12-3 or TRBV12-4 and TRBJ1-1; D uncertain. This CDR3 has 11 residues. V was shortened by 2 bases and J by 14 bases, with 12 bases between the two germline ends. CDR3: CASSLTAHRFF. In DNA form, the CDR3 reads TGTGCCAGCAGTTTAACAGCTCATCGCTTCTTT.